This T cell receptor beta chain was identified in a study of cytomegalovirus exposure and HLA in healthy donors. General study points: Reportedly, a later analysis found an Asian-associated ancestry cluster had fewer N-insertions than the roughly 670-donor mean. In terms of immune exposure information, only CMV serostatus was available. Some TCR beta chains (164 of them) were listed as cytomegalovirus-associated.

13 Jbeta primers and 60 Vbeta primers were used for the PCR. The authors' processing: It was a later analysis that counted 75 million to 90 million unique TCR beta chains, of which about 10 million were shared. Using immunoSEQ multiplex PCR, the repertoire was profiled, and TCRdb retains in-frame clones only, with some absent. V and J calls and clone size are those listed in that table; D and trimming were worked out from the DNA. The table shows about 160,000 clones, with approximately 80% occurring only once. About this clone itself: Its matching antigen is unknown.

Trimming shortened V by 1 base and J by 5 bases, and 10 bases separated the two germline ends. Germline V CDR1 and CDR2: SGHRS, YFSETQ. This CDR3 comprises 14 residues. Sequencing was done on a sample of PBMCs. The sequence was obtained from a man over 45 in good health and CMV-seropositive. The gene calls are TRBV5-1 and TRBJ2-1; D remains ambiguous. CDR3 sequence: CASSLSGGHNEQFF. CDR3 bases: TGCGCCAGCAGCTTGTCTGGTGGCCACAATGAGCAGTTCTTC.